A single sample is the source of the 6 T cell receptor beta chains below, sequenced in a study of blood T cell repertoires in COVID-19. Repertoires were generated with immunoSEQ multiplex PCR, while TCRdb's copy carries only in-frame clones and drops some. The sample includes about 150,000 clones, about nine tenths of them seen just once. Sequences were obtained from peripheral blood. These receptors were taken from a human donor in a cohort sampled during active COVID-19.

The chain recombines TRBV29-1 with TRBJ1-2, with no clear D. From germline, CDR1 is SQVTM and CDR2 ANQGSEA. V was shortened by 2 bases and J by 0 bases, with 7 bases between the two germline ends. The CDR3 runs to 13 residues. The CDR3 nucleotides read TGCAGCGTTGAATTGGGAGCTAACTATGGCTACACCTTC. Translating gives CSVELGANYGYTF.

The chain combines TRBV3-1 (or the pseudogene TRBV3-2) with TRBJ2-5; tentative D call: TRBD1 (6 bases). V lost 4 bases and J 1 base, leaving 10 bases between the germline ends. This CDR3 comprises 14 residues. Germline assignment: CDR1 LGHDT and CDR2 YNNKEL (reference sequence). In DNA form, the CDR3 reads TGTGCCAGCAGCCCCCGGACAGTCCAAGAGACCCAGTACTTC. This encodes CASSPRTVQETQYF.

The chain combines TRBV4-3 with TRBJ1-5; D may be TRBD1 (5 bases). Germline values: CDR1 LGHNA, CDR2 YSLEER. This CDR3 spans 14 amino acids. Trimming cost V 4 bases and J 5 bases, with 12 bases left between them. The CDR3 nucleotides are TGCGCCAGCAGCCGAGGAAGGGGTGATCAGCCCCAGCATTTT. This translates into CASSRGRGDQPQHF.

The rearrangement joins TRBV4-2 to TRBJ2-5, with 8 bases identical to TRBD2. The CDR3 spans 16 residues. Germline V lookup: CDR1 LGHNA, CDR2 YNFKEQ. The junction had 10 bases not matched to a gene; V was cut back by 4 bases and J by 3 bases. The chain's CDR3 is CASSRSDPAGEETQYF. DNA for the CDR3: TGTGCCAGCAGCCGATCCGATCCAGCGGGGGAAGAGACCCAGTACTTC.

CDR3 in amino acids: CASSRQGSYEQYF. DNA of the CDR3: TGCGCCAGCAGCAGACAGGGGAGCTACGAGCAGTACTTC. The chain has TRBV5-1 and TRBJ2-7, with 8 bases fitting TRBD1. This CDR3 has 13 residues. Trimming cost V 4 bases and J 3 bases; bases outside gene matches: 3. The germline CDR1 and CDR2 sequences are SGHRS and YFSETQ.

The chain uses TRBV6-5 and TRBJ2-7; D is perhaps TRBD1 (5 bases). The V and J ends lost 2 bases and 3 bases respectively, with 8 bases between them. The CDR3 loop spans 13 amino acids. Germline V gives CDR1 MNHEY, CDR2 SVGAGI. The DNA for the CDR3 is TGTGCCAGCAGTTACCGGCAGGGCTACGAGCAGTACTTC. Its translation is CASSYRQGYEQYF.